These 8 T cell receptor beta chains share one sample of origin, sequenced in a study of T cell repertoires in cytomegalovirus infection. Their recognized antigens are unknown. TCRdb analysed the reads with MiXCR anew, one entry per CDR3 protein. The sample holds about a million distinct CDR3 sequences, 31% seen once. The specimen was cultured CD8+ T cells from PBMCs, collected from culture after CMV antigen stimulation. The receptors were gathered from a human donor in good health (CMV status not recorded). Some clones in this sample may be carry-over from other donors' samples.

V gene TRBV2 combines with J gene TRBJ1-2, with 7 bases that match TRBD1. V lost 6 bases and J lost 6; bases outside the gene matches: 7. This CDR3 region has 13 residues. Germline V gives CDR1 SNHLY, CDR2 FYNNEI. The DNA of the CDR3 is TGTGCCAGCAGGGCCCGGGACAGAAATGGCTACACCTTC. Its translation: CASRARDRNGYTF. Full variable domain (outside the CDR3, taken from reference TRBV2 and TRBJ1-2): EPEVTQTPSHQVTQMGQEVILRCVPISNHLYFYWYRQILGQKVEFLVSFYNNEISEKSEIFDDQFSVERPDGSNFTLKIRSTKLEDSAMYFCASRARDRNGYTFGSGTRLTVV.

The rearrangement uses TRBV7-4 and TRBJ2-3; TRBD2 matches at 12 bases. Germline V lookup: CDR1 SGHVT, CDR2 SQSDAQ. V shed 5 bases and J 0 bases; nucleotides not matched to a gene: 6. The CDR3 sequence is 17 residues long. CDR3 nucleotides: TGTGCCAGCAGCCCCTGGACTAGCGGGGAGAGCACAGATACGCAGTATTTT. Translated: CASSPWTSGESTDTQYF.

The chain joins TRBV5-4 to TRBJ2-1, with 8 bases lining up with TRBD2. In germline, CDR1 is SGHNT, CDR2 YYREEE (reference sequence). With V trimmed by 4 bases and J by 6 bases, 12 bases remained unmatched. The CDR3 is 16 amino acids. The DNA of the CDR3 is TGTGCCAGCAGCCCGGACGGGGGGGGGCAGGGCAATGAGCAGTTCTTC. Its translation: CASSPDGGGQGNEQFF.

The rearrangement links TRBV27 to TRBJ1-1; D not certain. There are 12 residues in the CDR3. Trimming took 11 bases from V and 1 from J, leaving 11 bases between them. CDR1 and CDR2 from the germline V gene are MNHEY and SMNVEV (reference sequence). This chain's CDR3 is CACGLGNTEAFF. Written as DNA, the CDR3 is TGTGCCTGCGGGTTGGGGAACACTGAAGCTTTCTTT.

Only a few counts were recorded for this clonotype. The J gene is TRBJ1-4, the V gene TRBV12-3 or TRBV12-4, with 7 bases fitting TRBD1. Unmatched junction bases numbered 10, after V lost 3 bases and J lost 0 bases. CDR3 length equals 18 residues. The CDR3, as DNA: TGTGCCAGCAGTTTTGGAAAGGTCGGACAGGCAACTAATGAAAAACTGTTTTTT. Translation: CASSFGKVGQATNEKLFF.

The CDR3 sequence: CASSERRGEATDTQYF. The DNA of the CDR3 is TGCGCCAGCAGTGAGCGGCGGGGGGAAGCCACAGATACGCAGTATTTT. The V and J genes are TRBV10-2 and TRBJ2-3; 8 bases are a match to TRBD2. Trimming took 2 bases from V and 2 from J; bases not matched to a gene: 6. This CDR3 contains 16 residues. Germline CDR1 and CDR2: WSHSY and SAAADI.

The DNA for the CDR3 is TGTGCCAGCATAACAGGGGGCTATGGCTACACCTTC. It translates to CASITGGYGYTF. The V gene is TRBV7-9, the J gene TRBJ1-2, with 8 bases aligning to TRBD1. CDR3 length: 12 residues. Looked up from germline, CDR1 is SEHNR and CDR2 is FQNEAQ (reference sequence). The junction had 2 bases not matched to a gene; V was cut back by 7 bases and J by 4 bases.

This clonotype showed up just a few times. The chain has TRBV24-1 and TRBJ2-1; either TRBD1 or TRBD2 may supply D (7 bases each). The CDR3 is made up of 13 amino acids. Germline V CDR1 and CDR2: KGHDR, SFDVKD. Trimming cost V 9 bases and J 5 bases, with 13 bases left between them. CDR3 in DNA: TGTGCCACCCGGTCAGGGGGGGACAATGAGCAGTTCTTC. It yields the protein CATRSGGDNEQFF.